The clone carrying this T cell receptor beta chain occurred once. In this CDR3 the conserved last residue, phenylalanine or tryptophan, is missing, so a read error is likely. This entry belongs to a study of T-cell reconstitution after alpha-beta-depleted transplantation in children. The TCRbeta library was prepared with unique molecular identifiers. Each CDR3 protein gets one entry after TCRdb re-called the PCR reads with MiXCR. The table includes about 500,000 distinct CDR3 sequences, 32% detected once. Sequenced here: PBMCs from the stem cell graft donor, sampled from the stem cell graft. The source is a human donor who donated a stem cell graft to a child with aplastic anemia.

The CDR3 DNA follows: TGTGCCAGCAGCGTCGCACTAGCGGGATACGAGGAGCAGTTCTTA. It yields the protein CASSVALAGYEEQFL. The chain combines TRBV7-9 with TRBJ2-1; 10 nucleotides line up with TRBD2. V dropped 5 bases and J dropped 10; count of bases not matched to a gene: 11. This CDR3 region has 15 residues. Germline V gene data show CDR1 as SEHNR and CDR2 as FQNEAQ (reference sequence).